This TCR beta chain derives from a study of graft-versus-host responses after intestinal transplantation. About the study: Recipients got multivisceral, liver-intestinal, or isolated intestinal transplants. Every transplant recipient was induced with anti-thymocyte globulin, then maintained on tacrolimus and steroids for two to four years.

The length of the CDR3 is 15 residues. Germline CDR1 is SNHLY and CDR2 is FYNNEI. Between the trimmed V and J ends, which lost 3 bases and 0 bases, there was a span of 9 bases. Notes on the study in general: GvH clones were identified in recipient marrow, with some first appearing in ileum or blood. Peak GvH clone levels in circulation were associated with early post-transplant HvG declines.

About this clone: The target antigen is unknown.

Measured with immunoSEQ multiplex PCR; TCRdb has only the in-frame clones, and not every one. The sample lists 140,000 or so clones; nearly 95% were seen once. This material consisted of unstimulated CD4+ T cells sorted from spleen or lymph node cells, taken before intestinal transplant. This receptor was taken from a human donor who received an intestinal transplant. The gene calls are TRBV2 and TRBJ1-3, with D tentatively TRBD1 (5 bases). The CDR3 reads CASSDQGGSGNTIYF. CDR3 DNA: TGTGCCAGCAGTGACCAGGGTGGCTCTGGAAACACCATATATTTT.